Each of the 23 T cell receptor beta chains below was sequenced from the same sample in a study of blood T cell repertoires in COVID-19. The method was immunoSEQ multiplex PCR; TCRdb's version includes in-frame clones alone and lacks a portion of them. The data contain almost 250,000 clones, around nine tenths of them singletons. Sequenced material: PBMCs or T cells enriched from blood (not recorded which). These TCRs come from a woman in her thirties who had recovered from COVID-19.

The CDR3 nucleotides are TGTGCCAGCAGCCCCACGTTTGCAGCTGAAGCTTTCTTT. Amino acids: CASSPTFAAEAFF. The chain joins TRBV7-9 to TRBJ1-1; D is unresolved. This CDR3 comprises 13 residues. Germline V gene data show CDR1 as SEHNR and CDR2 as FQNEAQ (reference sequence). Trimming stripped 5 bases from V and 6 bases from J, with 13 bases between.

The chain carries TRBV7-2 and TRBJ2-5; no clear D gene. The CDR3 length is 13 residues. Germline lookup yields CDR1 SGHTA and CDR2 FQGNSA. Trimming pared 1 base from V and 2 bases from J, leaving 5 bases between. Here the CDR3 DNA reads TGTGCCAGCAGCTTAGTGCGGCAAGAGACCCAGTACTTC. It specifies CASSLVRQETQYF.

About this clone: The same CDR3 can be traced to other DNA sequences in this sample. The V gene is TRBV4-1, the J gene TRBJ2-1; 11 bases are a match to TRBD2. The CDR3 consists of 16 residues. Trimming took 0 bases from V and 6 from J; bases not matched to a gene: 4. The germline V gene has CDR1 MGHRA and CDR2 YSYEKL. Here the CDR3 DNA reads TGCGCCAGCAGCCAAGAAAGGCTAGCGGGAGGCAATGAGCAGTTCTTC. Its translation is CASSQERLAGGNEQFF.

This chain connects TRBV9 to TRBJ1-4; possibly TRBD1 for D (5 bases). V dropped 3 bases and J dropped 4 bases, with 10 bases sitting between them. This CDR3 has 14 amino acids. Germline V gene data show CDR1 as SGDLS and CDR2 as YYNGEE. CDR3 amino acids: CASSARGDNEKLFF. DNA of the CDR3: TGTGCCAGCAGCGCCCGGGGGGATAATGAAAAACTGTTTTTT. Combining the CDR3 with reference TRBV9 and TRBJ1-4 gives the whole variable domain DSGVTQTPKHLITATGQRVTLRCSPRSGDLSVYWYQQSLDQGLQFLIQYYNGEERAKGNILERFSAQQFPDLHSELNLSSLELGDSALYFCASSARGDNEKLFFGSGTQLSVL.

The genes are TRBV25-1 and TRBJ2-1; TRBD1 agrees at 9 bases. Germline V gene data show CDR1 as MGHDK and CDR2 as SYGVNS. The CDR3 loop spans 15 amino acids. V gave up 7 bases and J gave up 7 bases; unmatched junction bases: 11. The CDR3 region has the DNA TGTGCCAGCACCTCTACAGGGGGCCAGGGGAATGAGCAGTTCTTC. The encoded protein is CASTSTGGQGNEQFF.

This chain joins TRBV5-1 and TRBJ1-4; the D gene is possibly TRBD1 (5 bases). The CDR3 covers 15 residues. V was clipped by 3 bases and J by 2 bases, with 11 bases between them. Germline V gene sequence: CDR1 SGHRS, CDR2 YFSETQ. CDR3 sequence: CASSSQGGTNEKLFF. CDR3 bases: TGCGCCAGCAGCTCGCAGGGAGGTACTAATGAAAAACTGTTTTTT.

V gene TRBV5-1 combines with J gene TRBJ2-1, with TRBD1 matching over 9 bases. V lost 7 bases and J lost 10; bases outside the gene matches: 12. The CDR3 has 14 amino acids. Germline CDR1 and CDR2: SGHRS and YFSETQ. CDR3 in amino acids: CASRPGTGREEQFF. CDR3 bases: TGCGCCAGCCGTCCCGGGACAGGGAGAGAGGAGCAGTTCTTC.

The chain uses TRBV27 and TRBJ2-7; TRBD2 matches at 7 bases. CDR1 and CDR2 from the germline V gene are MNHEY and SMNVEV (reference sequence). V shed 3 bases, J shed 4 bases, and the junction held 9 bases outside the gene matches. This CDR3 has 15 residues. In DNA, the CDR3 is TGTGCCAGCAGTTTCAGAGGCGGGAGTCTGTACGAGCAGTACTTC. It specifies CASSFRGGSLYEQYF.

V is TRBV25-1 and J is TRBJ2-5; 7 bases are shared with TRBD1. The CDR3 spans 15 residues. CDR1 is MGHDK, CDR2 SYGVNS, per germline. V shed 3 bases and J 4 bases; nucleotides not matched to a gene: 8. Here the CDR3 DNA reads TGTGCCAGCAGTGATTACCCCGACAGGGTAGAGACCCAGTACTTC. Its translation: CASSDYPDRVETQYF.

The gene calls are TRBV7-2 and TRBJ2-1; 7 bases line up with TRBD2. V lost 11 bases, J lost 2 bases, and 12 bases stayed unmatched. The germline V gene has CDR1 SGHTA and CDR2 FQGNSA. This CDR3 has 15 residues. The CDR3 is CASAPEAGPYNEQFF. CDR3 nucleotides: TGTGCCTCGGCCCCCGAAGCGGGACCCTACAATGAGCAGTTCTTC.

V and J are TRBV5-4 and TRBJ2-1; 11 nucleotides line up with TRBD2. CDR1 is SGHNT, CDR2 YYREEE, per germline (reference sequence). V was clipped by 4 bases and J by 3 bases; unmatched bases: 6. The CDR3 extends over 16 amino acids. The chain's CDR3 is CASSGSSGRRYNEQFF. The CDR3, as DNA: TGTGCCAGCAGCGGGTCTAGCGGGAGGCGCTACAATGAGCAGTTCTTC.

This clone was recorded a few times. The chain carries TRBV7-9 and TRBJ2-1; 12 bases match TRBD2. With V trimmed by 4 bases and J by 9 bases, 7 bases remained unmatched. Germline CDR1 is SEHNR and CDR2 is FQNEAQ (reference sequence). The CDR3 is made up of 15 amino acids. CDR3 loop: CASSSRLAGVGEQFF. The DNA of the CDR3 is TGTGCCAGCAGCTCACGACTAGCGGGAGTGGGTGAGCAGTTCTTC.

DNA of the CDR3: TGTGCCAGCAGCTTGGAATCAGGCAGGGGGGTTTGGGAGACCCAGTACTTC. Amino acids: CASSLESGRGVWETQYF. V and J are TRBV5-5 and TRBJ2-5; weak D call: TRBD1 (7 bases). Trimming stripped 0 bases from V and 5 bases from J, with 20 bases between. This CDR3 spans 17 amino acids. Germline loops: CDR1 SGHKS, CDR2 YYEKEE (reference sequence). Using reference TRBV5-5 and TRBJ2-5 for the parts outside the CDR3, the full variable domain is DAGVTQSPTHLIKTRGQQVTLRCSPISGHKSVSWYQQVLGQGPQFIFQYYEKEERGRGNFPDRFSARQFPNYSSELNVNALLLGDSALYLCASSLESGRGVWETQYFGPGTRLLVL.

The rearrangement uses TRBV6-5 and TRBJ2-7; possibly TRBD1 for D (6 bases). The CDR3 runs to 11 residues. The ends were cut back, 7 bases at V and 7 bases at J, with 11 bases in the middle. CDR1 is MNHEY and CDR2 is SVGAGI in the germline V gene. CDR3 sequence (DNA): TGTGCCAGCATCAGGGGTGGAGAGCAGTACTTC. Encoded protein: CASIRGGEQYF.

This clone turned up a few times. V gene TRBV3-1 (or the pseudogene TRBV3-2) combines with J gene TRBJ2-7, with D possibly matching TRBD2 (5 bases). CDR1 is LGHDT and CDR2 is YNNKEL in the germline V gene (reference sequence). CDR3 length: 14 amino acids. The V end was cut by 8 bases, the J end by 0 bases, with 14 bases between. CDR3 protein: CASRLGADSYEQYF. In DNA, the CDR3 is TGTGCCAGCCGCCTGGGAGCGGACTCCTACGAGCAGTACTTC.

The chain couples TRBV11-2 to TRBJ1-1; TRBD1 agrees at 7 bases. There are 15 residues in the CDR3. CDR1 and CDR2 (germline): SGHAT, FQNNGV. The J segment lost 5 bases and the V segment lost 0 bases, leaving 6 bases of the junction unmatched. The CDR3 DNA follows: TGTGCCAGCAGCTTAGATCCCACAGGGGCAACTGAAGCTTTCTTT. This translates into CASSLDPTGATEAFF.

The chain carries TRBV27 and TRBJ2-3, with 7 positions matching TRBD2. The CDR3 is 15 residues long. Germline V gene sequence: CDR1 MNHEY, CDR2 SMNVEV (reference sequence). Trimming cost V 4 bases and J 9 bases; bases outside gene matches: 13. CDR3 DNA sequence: TGTGCCAGCAGTTCCAGCGGGGCGGGACTGTCAACGCAGTATTTT. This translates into CASSSSGAGLSTQYF.

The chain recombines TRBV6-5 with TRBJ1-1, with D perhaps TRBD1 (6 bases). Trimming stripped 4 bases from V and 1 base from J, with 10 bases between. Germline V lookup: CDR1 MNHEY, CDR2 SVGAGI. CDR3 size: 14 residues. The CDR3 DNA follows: TGTGCCAGCAGTTTCTTACAGGGGAACACTGAAGCTTTCTTT. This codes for CASSFLQGNTEAFF.

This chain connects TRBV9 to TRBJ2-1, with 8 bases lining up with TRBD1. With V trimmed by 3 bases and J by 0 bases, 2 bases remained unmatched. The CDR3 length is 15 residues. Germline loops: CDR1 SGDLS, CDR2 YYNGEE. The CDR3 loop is CASSEQGDSYNEQFF. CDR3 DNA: TGTGCCAGCAGCGAACAGGGGGACTCCTACAATGAGCAGTTCTTC.

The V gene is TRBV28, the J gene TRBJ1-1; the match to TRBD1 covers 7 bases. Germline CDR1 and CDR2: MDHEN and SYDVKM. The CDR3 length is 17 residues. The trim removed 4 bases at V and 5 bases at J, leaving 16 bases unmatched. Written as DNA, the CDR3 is TGTGCCAGCAGTTCGATGCCGGAGGGGGCATGGGGAACTGAAGCTTTCTTT. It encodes CASSSMPEGAWGTEAFF. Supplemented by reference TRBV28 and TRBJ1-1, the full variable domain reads DVKVTQSSRYLVKRTGEKVFLECVQDMDHENMFWYRQDPGLGLRLIYFSYDVKMKEKGDIPEGYSVSREKKERFSLILESASTNQTSMYLCASSSMPEGAWGTEAFFGQGTRLTVV.

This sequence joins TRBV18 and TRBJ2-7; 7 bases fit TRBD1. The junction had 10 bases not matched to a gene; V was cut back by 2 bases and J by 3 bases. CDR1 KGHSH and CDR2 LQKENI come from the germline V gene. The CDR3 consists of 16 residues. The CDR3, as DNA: TGTGCCAGCTCACCAGACAGGGCAGGGGTAAGCTACGAGCAGTACTTC. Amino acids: CASSPDRAGVSYEQYF.

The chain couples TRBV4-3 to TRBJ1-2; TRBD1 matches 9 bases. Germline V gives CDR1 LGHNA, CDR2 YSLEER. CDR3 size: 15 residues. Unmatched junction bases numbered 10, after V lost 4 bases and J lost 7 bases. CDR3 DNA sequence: TGCGCCAGCAGCCGTTCCGGGACAGGGATTTTTGGCTACACCTTC. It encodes CASSRSGTGIFGYTF.

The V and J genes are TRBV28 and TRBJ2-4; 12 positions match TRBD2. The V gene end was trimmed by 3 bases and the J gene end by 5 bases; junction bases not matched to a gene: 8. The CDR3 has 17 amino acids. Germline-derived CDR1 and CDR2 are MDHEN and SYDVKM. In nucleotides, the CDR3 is TGTGCCAGCAGTTTGACTAGCGGGAGAATCTGGGAAAACATTCAGTACTTC. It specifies CASSLTSGRIWENIQYF.